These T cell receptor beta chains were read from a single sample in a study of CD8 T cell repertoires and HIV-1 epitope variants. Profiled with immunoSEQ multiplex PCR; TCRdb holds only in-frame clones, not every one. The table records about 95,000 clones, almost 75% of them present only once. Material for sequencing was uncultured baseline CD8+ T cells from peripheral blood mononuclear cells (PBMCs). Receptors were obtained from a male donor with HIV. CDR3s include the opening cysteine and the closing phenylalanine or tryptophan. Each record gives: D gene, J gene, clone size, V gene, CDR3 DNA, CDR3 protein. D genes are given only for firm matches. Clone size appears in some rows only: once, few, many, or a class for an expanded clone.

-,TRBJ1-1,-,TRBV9,TGTGCCAGCAGCGGCCCCAGGTTCCCGAACACTGAAGCTTTCTTT,CASSGPRFPNTEAFF
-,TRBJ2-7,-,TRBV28,TGTGCCAGCAGTTTCGACCACGAGCAGTACTTC,CASSFDHEQYF
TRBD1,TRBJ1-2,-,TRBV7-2,TGTGCCAGCAGCTTTACGGGACAGCCTAACTATGGCTACACCTTC,CASSFTGQPNYGYTF
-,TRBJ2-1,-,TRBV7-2,TGTGCCAGCAGCTCGGACTACCCTAGGGAGCAGTTCTTC,CASSSDYPREQFF
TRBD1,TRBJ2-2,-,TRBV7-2,TGTGCCAGCAGCTCACAGGGGGACACCGGGGAGCTGTTTTTT,CASSSQGDTGELFF
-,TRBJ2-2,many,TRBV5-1,TGCGCCAGCAGCTTGGCTCACCTCGCGGGGGCTTTCCCGAACACCGGGGAGCTGTTTTTT,CASSLAHLAGAFPNTGELFF
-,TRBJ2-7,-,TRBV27,TGTGCCAGCAGACCTACGGGGCAGGGTCCCTACGAGCAGTACTTC,CASRPTGQGPYEQYF
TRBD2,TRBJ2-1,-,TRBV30,TGTGCCTGGAGGTCGGACCGCGGGAGTGAGCAGTTCTTC,CAWRSDRGSEQFF
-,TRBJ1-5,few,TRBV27,TGTGCCAGCAGTCGCATCAGGGGCAATCAGCCCCAGCATTTT,CASSRIRGNQPQHF
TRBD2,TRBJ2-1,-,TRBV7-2,TGTGCCAGCAGCTCACTAGCGGGAGCCAAGAATGAGCAGTTCTTC,CASSSLAGAKNEQFF
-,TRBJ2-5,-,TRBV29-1,TGCAGCGCAGGTGACAGAGGTGAGACCCAGTACTTC,CSAGDRGETQYF
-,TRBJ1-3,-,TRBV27,TGTGCCAGCAGTTTATCGATTCCCGCACCCGGAAGCTCTGGAAACACCATATATTTT,CASSLSIPAPGSSGNTIYF
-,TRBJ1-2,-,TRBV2,TGTGCCAGCAGTCGGGGGGAGATCGGCTATGGCTACACCTTC,CASSRGEIGYGYTF
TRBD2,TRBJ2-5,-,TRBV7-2,TGTGCCAGCACCACTAGCGGGGGGGCCGAGACCCAGTACTTC,CASTTSGGAETQYF
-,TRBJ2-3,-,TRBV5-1,TGCGCCAGCAGCCCGATAATTAGTTCAGATACGCAGTATTTT,CASSPIISSDTQYF
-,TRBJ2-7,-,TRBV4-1,TGCGCCAGCAGCCAAGTAAATGTTGGCAGGGCCTACGAGCAGTACTTC,CASSQVNVGRAYEQYF
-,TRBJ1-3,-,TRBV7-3,TGTGCCAGCAGCCTTTACTCCCAGGGAAACACCATATATTTT,CASSLYSQGNTIYF
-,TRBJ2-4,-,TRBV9,TGTGCCAGCAGCGAAAGGACGGACAAAAACATTCAGTACTTC,CASSERTDKNIQYF
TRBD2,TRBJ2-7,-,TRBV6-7,TGTGCCAGCAGTTACCCCTTTGGCGGGGCGGGGGTCGGCTACGAGCAGTACTTC,CASSYPFGGAGVGYEQYF
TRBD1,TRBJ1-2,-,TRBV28,TGTGCCAGCAGCCTGGGACAGGTTATATATGGCTACACCTTC,CASSLGQVIYGYTF
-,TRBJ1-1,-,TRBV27,TGTGCCAGCAGGACAGTGAACACTGAAGCTTTCTTT,CASRTVNTEAFF
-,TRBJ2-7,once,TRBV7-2,TGTGCCAGCAGCTTAGGTTCGACTCCTTCCTACGAGCAGTACTTC,CASSLGSTPSYEQYF
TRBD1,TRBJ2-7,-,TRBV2,TGTGCCAGCAGAGGGCCCTATCGACAGGGCTACGAGCAGTACTTC,CASRGPYRQGYEQYF
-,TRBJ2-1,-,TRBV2,TGTGCCAGCACTCGGGACCCGATTCTAAACAATGAGCAGTTCTTC,CASTRDPILNNEQFF
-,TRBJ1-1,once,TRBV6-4,TGTGCCAGCAGTCCCGGACGGGCGAACACTGAAGCTTTCTTT,CASSPGRANTEAFF
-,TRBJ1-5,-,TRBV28,TGTGCCAGCAGTTTTTCTGGGGGTCGGGGTCAGCCCCAGCATTTT,CASSFSGGRGQPQHF
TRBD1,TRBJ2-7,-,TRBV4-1,TGCGCCAGCAGCCAGGGAGACAGGGGTCCCTACGAGCAGTACTTC,CASSQGDRGPYEQYF
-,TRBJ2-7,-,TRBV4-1,TGCGCCAGCAGCCAATCCCAGGGTTCCTACGAGCAGTACTTC,CASSQSQGSYEQYF
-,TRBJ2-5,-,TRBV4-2,TGTGCCAGCAGCCAAGTGTTAGACCAAGAGACCCAGTACTTC,CASSQVLDQETQYF
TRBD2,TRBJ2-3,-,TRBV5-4,TGTGCCAGCAGCTTGGTATTAGCGGGGGGGCCGAAAGATACGCAGTATTTT,CASSLVLAGGPKDTQYF
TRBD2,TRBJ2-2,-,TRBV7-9,TGTGCCAGCAGCCTGGGAGGGGCCACCGGGGAGCTGTTTTTT,CASSLGGATGELFF
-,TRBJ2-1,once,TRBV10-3,TGTGCCACCGCCCCGCACACCTCAATCTCCTACAATGAGCAGTTCTTC,CATAPHTSISYNEQFF
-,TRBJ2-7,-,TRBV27,TGTGCCAGCAAGGACAGAGCTTTCGACGAGCAGTACTTC,CASKDRAFDEQYF
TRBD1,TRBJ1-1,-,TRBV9,TGTGCCAGCAGCGTAGGACAGGGCTACATGAACACTGAAGCTTTCTTT,CASSVGQGYMNTEAFF
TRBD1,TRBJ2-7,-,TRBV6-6,TGTGCCAGCAGCAACCGACCTCCGACAGGGTGGCACGAGCAGTACTTC,CASSNRPPTGWHEQYF
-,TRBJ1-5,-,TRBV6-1,TGTGCCAGCAGCCCCGCGAGCTTCAATCAGCCCCAGCATTTT,CASSPASFNQPQHF
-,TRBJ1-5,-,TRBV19,TGTGCCAGTAGTAACGGCAGGAGCAATCAGCCCCAGCATTTT,CASSNGRSNQPQHF
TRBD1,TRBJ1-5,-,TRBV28,TGTGCCAGCAGTTTTACAGGGGGAAATCAGCCCCAGCATTTT,CASSFTGGNQPQHF
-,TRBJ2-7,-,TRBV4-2,TGTGCCAGCAGCCAAGGGGGGGGCCTCTACGAGCAGTACTTC,CASSQGGGLYEQYF
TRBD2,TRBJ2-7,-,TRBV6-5,TGTGCCAGCGGGGGGGGGTACGAGCAGTACTTC,CASGGGYEQYF
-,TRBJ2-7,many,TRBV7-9,TGTGCCAGCAGCGACTGGGGCAACAGCTCCTACGAGCAGTACTTC,CASSDWGNSSYEQYF
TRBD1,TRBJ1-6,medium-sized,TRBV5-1,TGCGCCAGCAGCTTGGCCCCAGGGGGTAATTCACCCCTCCACTTT,CASSLAPGGNSPLHF
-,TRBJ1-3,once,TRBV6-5,TGTGCCAGCAGTTCTGGGGGCTCTGGAAACACCATATATTTT,CASSSGGSGNTIYF
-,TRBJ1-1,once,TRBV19,TGTGCCAGTAGTACTAGGAGGGGGGCGAACACTGAAGCTTTCTTT,CASSTRRGANTEAFF
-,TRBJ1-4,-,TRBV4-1,TGCGCCAGCAGCCAGGCCTTTGTAGGATCCGGGGGTGAAAAACTGTTTTTT,CASSQAFVGSGGEKLFF
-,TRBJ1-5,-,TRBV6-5,TGTGCCAGCAGCCCAGGTAGCAATCAGCCCCAGCATTTT,CASSPGSNQPQHF
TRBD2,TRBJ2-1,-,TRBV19,TGTGCCAGTAGTACTACTAGCGGGAACCCCACCCAGTTCTTC,CASSTTSGNPTQFF
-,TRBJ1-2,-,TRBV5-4,TGTGCCAGCAGCTTGGGAGGGCGGGGTGGCTACACCTTC,CASSLGGRGGYTF
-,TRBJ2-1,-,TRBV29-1,TGCAGCGTTGGGCAGTCCTACAATGAGCAGTTCTTC,CSVGQSYNEQFF
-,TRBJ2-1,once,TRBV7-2,TGTGCCAGCAGCTTATGGGGTGGGAATGAGCAGTTCTTC,CASSLWGGNEQFF
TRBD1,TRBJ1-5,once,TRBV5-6,TGTGCCAGCAGCCTCGCGGGGGACAGGGCCTATCAGCCCCAGCATTTT,CASSLAGDRAYQPQHF
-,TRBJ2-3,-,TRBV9,TGTGCCAGCAGCGTGGGACCGATGGTCACAGATACGCAGTATTTT,CASSVGPMVTDTQYF
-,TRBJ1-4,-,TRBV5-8,TGTGCCAGCAGCTTGGGGGGTTCCGAAAAACTGTTTTTT,CASSLGGSEKLFF
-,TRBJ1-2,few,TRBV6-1,TGTGCCAGCAGTGAAGGAAAAGATGGGGGCTACACCTTC,CASSEGKDGGYTF
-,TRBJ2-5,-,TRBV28,TGTGCCAGCAGTTGGGGGGAGGAGGTAGAGACCCAGTACTTC,CASSWGEEVETQYF
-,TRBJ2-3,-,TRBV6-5,TGTGCCAGCAGTTACTCGGGCCAGGGTTACGATACGCAGTATTTT,CASSYSGQGYDTQYF
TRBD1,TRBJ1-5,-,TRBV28,TGTGCCAGCCATCGGGGGACAGGGGGCGAAGTTTGGAATCAGCCCCAGCATTTT,CASHRGTGGEVWNQPQHF
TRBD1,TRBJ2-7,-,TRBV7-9,TGTGCCAGCAGCTTCCCAGGGGGCCCCTACGAGCAGTACTTC,CASSFPGGPYEQYF
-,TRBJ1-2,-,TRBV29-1,TGCAGCGACGACAGTTCCTATGGCTACACCTTC,CSDDSSYGYTF
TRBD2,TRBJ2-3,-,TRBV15,TGTGCCACCAGCAGAGGCCTAGCGGGGACAGATACGCAGTATTTT,CATSRGLAGTDTQYF